These 21 T cell receptor beta chains originate from one sample sequenced in a study of identifying expanded T cells in peripheral blood. Measured with immunoSEQ multiplex PCR; TCRdb has only the in-frame clones, and not every one. The top ten hold 17% of the sample, which has roughly 56,000 clones, around 81% seen once. The specimen sequenced was blood. The receptors here all came from a person aged 18 to 75 in good health.

The CDR3 here is CASRTGAGEKLFF. In DNA form, the CDR3 reads TGTGCCAGCAGAACAGGGGCCGGCGAAAAACTGTTTTTT. This chain connects TRBV6-5 to TRBJ1-4; 7 bases match TRBD1. Per the germline V gene, CDR1 is MNHEY and CDR2 is SVGAGI. This CDR3 comprises 13 residues. V dropped 6 bases and J dropped 8; count of bases not matched to a gene: 6.

J is TRBJ2-7 and V is TRBV7-2; perhaps TRBD2 as D (6 bases). The CDR3 covers 14 residues. In germline, CDR1 is SGHTA, CDR2 FQGNSA. V was clipped by 2 bases and J by 2 bases, with 10 bases between them. The CDR3 sequence is CASSLSLAAYEQYF. For the CDR3, the DNA is TGTGCCAGCAGCTTATCACTAGCAGCCTACGAGCAGTACTTC.

The genes are TRBV7-2 and TRBJ2-3; D may be TRBD1 or TRBD2 (5 bases each). Germline V CDR1 and CDR2: SGHTA, FQGNSA. V shed 0 bases and J shed 0 bases, with 13 bases lying between them. The CDR3 runs to 17 residues. CDR3 in amino acids: CASSLAGAGSSTDTQYF. The CDR3 DNA is TGTGCCAGCAGCTTAGCCGGGGCTGGGTCTAGCACAGATACGCAGTATTTT. The full variable domain, its missing parts supplied by reference TRBV7-2 and TRBJ2-3, is GAGVSQSPSNKVTEKGKDVELRCDPISGHTALYWYRQSLGQGLEFLIYFQGNSAPDKSGLPSDRFSAERTGGSVSTLTIQRTQQEDSAVYLCASSLAGAGSSTDTQYFGPGTRLTVL.

The CDR3, as DNA: TGCGCCAGCAGCCAAGGAGGGGCCCCACCTGGAAACACCATATATTTT. It codes for CASSQGGAPPGNTIYF. The chain couples TRBV4-1 to TRBJ1-3, with D possibly being TRBD1 (5 bases). V was trimmed by 1 base and J by 2 bases, leaving 12 bases between them. The length of the CDR3 is 16 residues. Germline loops: CDR1 MGHRA, CDR2 YSYEKL.

The V gene is TRBV27, the J gene TRBJ2-1, with D maybe TRBD1 (5 bases). This CDR3 is 14 amino acids long. Trimming removed 4 bases from V and 6 bases from J, with 13 bases in between. Per the germline V gene, CDR1 is MNHEY and CDR2 is SMNVEV (reference sequence). CDR3 region: CASSSGQGSNEQFF. The CDR3 region has the DNA TGTGCCAGCAGTTCGGGTCAGGGTTCCAATGAGCAGTTCTTC.

This chain joins TRBV4-3 and TRBJ2-1, with TRBD2 matching 14 bases. The CDR3 contains 15 residues. V was pared by 8 bases and J by 7 bases, with 7 bases of the junction left unmatched. Per germline, CDR1 LGHNA and CDR2 YSLEER. The CDR3 coding sequence is TGCGCCAGCGCATCGACTAGCGGGAGGGGAAATGAGCAGTTCTTC. It specifies CASASTSGRGNEQFF.

The CDR3 nucleotides read TGTGCCAGCAGCTTAGGCCTAAATAGCGGGCAAGAGACCCAGTACTTC. Translated, it gives CASSLGLNSGQETQYF. The chain is built from TRBV7-8 and TRBJ2-5; 7 nucleotides match TRBD2. Germline values: CDR1 SGHVS, CDR2 FQNEAQ. The J segment lost 2 bases and the V segment lost 1 base, leaving 7 bases of the junction unmatched. The CDR3 length is 16 residues.

The chain uses TRBV30 and TRBJ1-2; D is unclear. The CDR3 extends over 11 amino acids. The V gene lost 0 bases and the J gene lost 7 bases, with 6 bases spanning the gap. Germline V CDR1 and CDR2: GTSNPN, SVGIG (reference sequence). The CDR3 region is CAWSVLAGYTF. CDR3 bases: TGTGCCTGGAGTGTCCTGGCTGGCTACACCTTC.

The gene calls are TRBV30 and TRBJ1-6, with a possible D match to TRBD1 (6 bases). Trimming removed 4 bases from V and 3 bases from J, with 13 bases in between. The CDR3 has 15 residues. CDR1 GTSNPN and CDR2 SVGIG come from the germline V gene (reference sequence). The CDR3: CAWKKRTVYNSPLHF. CDR3 in DNA: TGTGCCTGGAAGAAGAGGACAGTCTATAATTCACCCCTCCACTTT.

V is TRBV5-1 and J is TRBJ2-4; D is unresolved. The length of the CDR3 is 14 residues. Germline V lookup: CDR1 SGHRS, CDR2 YFSETQ. V gave up 3 bases and J gave up 5 bases, with 12 bases separating them. The CDR3 is CASSSDIVQNIQYF. CDR3 DNA sequence: TGCGCCAGCAGCTCCGACATAGTCCAAAACATTCAGTACTTC.

This clone was seen just once. The chain is built from TRBV7-9 and TRBJ2-1, with 15 bases fitting TRBD2. Germline V gene lookup returns CDR1 SEHNR and CDR2 FQNEAQ (reference sequence). Germline trimming cut 1 base from V and 5 bases from J; bases unmatched to any gene: 6. This CDR3 is built from 18 residues. CDR3 region: CASSLGQGLAGGHNEQFF. The CDR3 DNA follows: TGTGCCAGCAGCTTAGGACAGGGACTAGCGGGAGGACACAATGAGCAGTTCTTC.

This clone showed up just a few times. The genes are TRBV9 and TRBJ2-5, with D hard to call. The CDR3 extends over 14 amino acids. The V gene's germline CDR1 is SGDLS and CDR2 YYNGEE. V was clipped by 4 bases and J by 2 bases, with 12 bases between them. DNA of the CDR3: TGTGCCAGCAGCCCCCGACACCTGCAAGAGACCCAGTACTTC. As protein: CASSPRHLQETQYF.

The gene calls are TRBV11-2 and TRBJ2-1; 14 positions agree with TRBD2. CDR1 and CDR2 (germline): SGHAT, FQNNGV. V gave up 3 bases and J gave up 16 bases; unmatched junction bases: 5. This CDR3 spans 13 amino acids. CDR3 protein: CASSLRLAGGQFF. For the CDR3, the DNA is TGTGCCAGCAGCTTGCGACTAGCGGGGGGGCAATTCTTC. Filled out from reference TRBV11-2 and TRBJ2-1, the complete variable domain reads EAGVAQSPRYKIIEKRQSVAFWCNPISGHATLYWYQQILGQGPKLLIQFQNNGVVDDSQLPKDRFSAERLKGVDSTLKIQPAKLEDSAVYLCASSLRLAGGQFFGPGTRLTVL.

In nucleotides, the CDR3 is TGTGCCAGCAGTTGGACAGCGAACACTGAAGCTTTCTTT. Its protein product is CASSWTANTEAFF. The chain joins TRBV27 to TRBJ1-1; D may be TRBD1 (6 bases). The germline V gene has CDR1 MNHEY and CDR2 SMNVEV (reference sequence). V was trimmed by 4 bases and J by 1 base, leaving 7 bases between them. The CDR3 spans 13 residues.

This chain links TRBV18 with TRBJ2-3, with 9 bases identical to TRBD1. CDR1 is KGHSH and CDR2 is LQKENI in the germline V gene. The V and J ends lost 3 bases and 4 bases, in that order; junction bases with no gene match: 8. The CDR3 spans 16 residues. The CDR3 here is CASSPLGQGSPDTQYF. CDR3 DNA: TGTGCCAGCTCACCTTTAGGACAGGGGAGTCCAGATACGCAGTATTTT.

The chain combines TRBV15 with TRBJ2-1; D is unclear. Germline loops: CDR1 LNHNV, CDR2 YYDKDF (reference sequence). The length of the CDR3 is 17 residues. Trimming removed 3 bases at V and 0 bases at J, with 15 bases between. The CDR3, as DNA: TGTGCCACCAGCAGGCCGCTTAGGTCCGGCTCCTACAATGAGCAGTTCTTC. Protein sequence: CATSRPLRSGSYNEQFF.

The genes are TRBV19 and TRBJ2-3, with 9 bases that match TRBD2. CDR1 is LNHDA and CDR2 is SQIVND in the germline V gene (reference sequence). The CDR3 runs 15 residues. J was trimmed by 5 bases and V by 7 bases; bases with no gene match: 10. CDR3 residues: CASTDRGGAGDTQYF. CDR3 bases: TGTGCCAGTACCGATCGCGGGGGGGCCGGAGATACGCAGTATTTT.

The chain employs TRBV6-1 and TRBJ2-7; maybe TRBD1 (5 bases). V lost 1 base and J lost 12, with 13 bases in between. The CDR3 has 12 residues. Germline CDR1 is MNHNS and CDR2 is SASEGT. The CDR3 sequence: CASSEVGPQRYV. The CDR3 DNA reads TGTGCCAGCAGTGAAGTGGGGCCCCAGAGGTACGTC.

The chain carries TRBV7-8 and TRBJ2-7, with TRBD2 matching over 10 bases. Germline lookup yields CDR1 SGHVS and CDR2 FQNEAQ. Trimming removed 8 bases from V and 3 bases from J; junction bases left unmatched: 7. The CDR3 covers 14 residues. CDR3 sequence: CASGRASGSYEQYF. DNA for the CDR3: TGTGCCAGCGGCAGGGCTAGCGGGAGCTACGAGCAGTACTTC.

This clone was seen once. The chain combines TRBV6-1 with TRBJ2-1; D may be TRBD2 (6 bases). This CDR3 is 14 amino acids long. From germline, CDR1 is MNHNS and CDR2 SASEGT. V dropped 4 bases and J dropped 6 bases, with 13 bases sitting between them. In DNA form, the CDR3 reads TGTGCCAGCAGTGTGGAGGGAGTCCCCAATGAGCAGTTCTTC. This codes for CASSVEGVPNEQFF.

This clone was counted a single time. This chain joins TRBV28 and TRBJ1-2, with D tentatively TRBD1 (6 bases). This CDR3 spans 16 amino acids. Germline V gene sequence: CDR1 MDHEN, CDR2 SYDVKM. V lost 5 bases and J lost 4, with 20 bases in between. CDR3 residues: CASSPGPGEPFYGYTF. The DNA for the CDR3 is TGTGCCAGCAGTCCGGGGCCAGGGGAGCCCTTCTATGGCTACACCTTC.